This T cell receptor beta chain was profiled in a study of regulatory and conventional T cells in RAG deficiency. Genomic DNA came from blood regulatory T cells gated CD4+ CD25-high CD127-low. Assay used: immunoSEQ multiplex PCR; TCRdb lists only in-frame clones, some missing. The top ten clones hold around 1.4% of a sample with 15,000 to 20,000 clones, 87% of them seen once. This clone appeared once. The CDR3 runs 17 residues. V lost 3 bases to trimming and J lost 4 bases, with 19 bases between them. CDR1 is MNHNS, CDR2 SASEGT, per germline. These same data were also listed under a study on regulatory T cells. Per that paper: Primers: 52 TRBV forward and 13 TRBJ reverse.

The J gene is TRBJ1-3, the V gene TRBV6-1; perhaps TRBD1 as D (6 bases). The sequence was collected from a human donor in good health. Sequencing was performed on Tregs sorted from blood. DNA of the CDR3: TGTGCCAGCAGTGAGTTCGTATCCGGGACAAGCGGAAACACCATATATTTT. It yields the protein CASSEFVSGTSGNTIYF.